The sequence of this TCR beta chain was determined in a study of blood T cell repertoires in COVID-19. Study context: Acute and convalescent COVID-19 specimens originated in the United States, Italy and Spain. In each case, the material was cDNA or gDNA derived from T cells, B-cell-depleted T cells, or PBMCs.

This clone was counted between two and nine times. Study processing details: Using reference gene primer amplification, nucleated cell counts were estimated. TCRdb's table, derived via immunoSEQ multiplex PCR, lists solely in-frame clones and lacks some. V, J and clone size reflect that table, while D and trimming were determined from the DNA. The data hold tens of thousands of clones, with roughly 91% observed a single time. CDR1 is KGHDR, CDR2 SFDVKD, per germline. The CDR3 contains 18 residues. The J segment lost 5 bases and the V segment lost 3 bases, leaving 13 bases of the junction unmatched. The TCR comes from a human donor in a cohort sampled during active COVID-19. Source material: peripheral blood. The chain joins TRBV24-1 to TRBJ1-5; TRBD1 matches at 9 bases. The CDR3 here is CATSDQRDRVRKDQPQHF. The CDR3 DNA follows: TGTGCCACCAGTGATCAACGGGACAGGGTGCGGAAGGATCAGCCCCAGCATTTT.